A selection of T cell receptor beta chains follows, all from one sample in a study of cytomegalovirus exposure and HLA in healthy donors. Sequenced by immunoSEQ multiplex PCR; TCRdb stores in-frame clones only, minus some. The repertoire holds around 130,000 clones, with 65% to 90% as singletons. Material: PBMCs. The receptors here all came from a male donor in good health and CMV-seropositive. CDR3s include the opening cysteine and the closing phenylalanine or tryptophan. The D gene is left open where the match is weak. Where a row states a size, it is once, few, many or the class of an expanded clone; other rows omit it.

CDR3 DNA: TGTGCCAGCAGTGCAGGGTCGGTCATCTATGGCTACACCTTC; CDR3 protein: CASSAGSVIYGYTF; V gene: TRBV28; J gene: TRBJ1-2; clone size: .; D gene: .
CDR3 DNA: TGTGCCTGGAGTGTTAGTCGGTTCGAGGGGGCGGCTGAACAGCCCCAGCATTTT; CDR3 protein: CAWSVSRFEGAAEQPQHF; V gene: TRBV30; J gene: TRBJ1-5; clone size: .; D gene: TRBD1
CDR3 DNA: TGTGCCAGCAGCCGCGGCACCGGGGAGCTGTTTTTT; CDR3 protein: CASSRGTGELFF; V gene: TRBV7-9; J gene: TRBJ2-2; clone size: .; D gene: .
CDR3 DNA: TGCGCCAGCAGCATCAAACGCCGGGACAGGGTGTTTAGGGCCGGGGAGCTGTTTTTT; CDR3 protein: CASSIKRRDRVFRAGELFF; V gene: TRBV10-1; J gene: TRBJ2-2; clone size: .; D gene: TRBD1
CDR3 DNA: TGTGCCAGCGGAACCTCCGGGACAGGGGACTACGAGCAGTACTTC; CDR3 protein: CASGTSGTGDYEQYF; V gene: TRBV2; J gene: TRBJ2-7; clone size: .; D gene: TRBD1
CDR3 DNA: TGTGCCAGCAGCCAAGTTACCGGATGGGGGACTAAATACTTC; CDR3 protein: CASSQVTGWGTKYF; V gene: TRBV14; J gene: TRBJ2-7; clone size: .; D gene: TRBD2
CDR3 DNA: TGTGCCATCAGTGAGTCCTACGGCTACGAGCAGTACTTC; CDR3 protein: CAISESYGYEQYF; V gene: TRBV10-3; J gene: TRBJ2-7; clone size: .; D gene: .
CDR3 DNA: TGTGCCAGCTCACCAAGGGGGGGGACCTACAATGAGCAGTTCTTC; CDR3 protein: CASSPRGGTYNEQFF; V gene: TRBV18; J gene: TRBJ2-1; clone size: .; D gene: .
CDR3 DNA: TGCAGCGCCAGGGACAGCCAAGAGACCCAGTACTTC; CDR3 protein: CSARDSQETQYF; V gene: TRBV29-1; J gene: TRBJ2-5; clone size: .; D gene: TRBD1
CDR3 DNA: TGCAGCGTTGAAGGGACAGGGTTGGGAGATACGCAGTATTTT; CDR3 protein: CSVEGTGLGDTQYF; V gene: TRBV29-1; J gene: TRBJ2-3; clone size: .; D gene: TRBD1
CDR3 DNA: TGTGCCAGCAGCTTGGGAAATACAGGGCGGGCCGGGGAGCTGTTTTTT; CDR3 protein: CASSLGNTGRAGELFF; V gene: TRBV5-8; J gene: TRBJ2-2; clone size: .; D gene: .
CDR3 DNA: TGTGCCAGCAGCTTAACAGGGGATAGCGGGAGCACAGATACGCAGTATTTT; CDR3 protein: CASSLTGDSGSTDTQYF; V gene: TRBV7-3; J gene: TRBJ2-3; clone size: .; D gene: TRBD2
CDR3 DNA: TGTGCCAGCAGCTTATTGGGGACAGGGATTAGCACAGATACGCAGTATTTT; CDR3 protein: CASSLLGTGISTDTQYF; V gene: TRBV7-3; J gene: TRBJ2-3; clone size: .; D gene: TRBD1
CDR3 DNA: TGTGCCAGCAAAATCAGGATTCCTGGAAACACCATATATTTT; CDR3 protein: CASKIRIPGNTIYF; V gene: TRBV28; J gene: TRBJ1-3; clone size: .; D gene: .
CDR3 DNA: TGTGCCAGTAGGGACTGGGGCTACAATGAGCAGTTCTTC; CDR3 protein: CASRDWGYNEQFF; V gene: TRBV5-5; J gene: TRBJ2-1; clone size: .; D gene: .
CDR3 DNA: TGTGCCAGCAGCTTAATGGGGGGGGCCCCACGAGATACGCAGTATTTT; CDR3 protein: CASSLMGGAPRDTQYF; V gene: TRBV7-2; J gene: TRBJ2-3; clone size: .; D gene: .
CDR3 DNA: TGTGCCAGCAGCTTACTTTCGGGGGGCAATGAGCAGTTCTTC; CDR3 protein: CASSLLSGGNEQFF; V gene: TRBV7-9; J gene: TRBJ2-1; clone size: .; D gene: TRBD2
CDR3 DNA: TGTGCCAGCAGTCCAGGGGCGGCGAACACCGGGGAGCTGTTTTTT; CDR3 protein: CASSPGAANTGELFF; V gene: TRBV2; J gene: TRBJ2-2; clone size: .; D gene: .
CDR3 DNA: TGCGCCAGCAGCCCGACAGGCTCTGGAAACACCATATATTTT; CDR3 protein: CASSPTGSGNTIYF; V gene: TRBV5-1; J gene: TRBJ1-3; clone size: .; D gene: .
CDR3 DNA: TGTGCCAGCAGTCACGGGACAGGGGGCGAGCAGTACTTC; CDR3 protein: CASSHGTGGEQYF; V gene: TRBV6-6; J gene: TRBJ2-7; clone size: .; D gene: TRBD1
CDR3 DNA: TGTGCCAGCAGTCCTGACAGGGCGGGCAATGAGCAGTTCTTC; CDR3 protein: CASSPDRAGNEQFF; V gene: TRBV2; J gene: TRBJ2-1; clone size: .; D gene: TRBD1
CDR3 DNA: TGTGCCAGCAGCTGGGGGACTAGCGGGCACCAAGAGACCCAGTACTTC; CDR3 protein: CASSWGTSGHQETQYF; V gene: TRBV11-1; J gene: TRBJ2-5; clone size: few; D gene: TRBD2
CDR3 DNA: TGTGCCAGCAGCAGCCCCGTGGAGGGCGGGAGCTCTGGGGCCAACGTCCTGACTTTC; CDR3 protein: CASSSPVEGGSSGANVLTF; V gene: TRBV21-1; J gene: TRBJ2-6; clone size: few; D gene: .
CDR3 DNA: TGCGCCAGCAGCCAAGAACTGCTCCGAGGGAATGAGCAGTTCTTC; CDR3 protein: CASSQELLRGNEQFF; V gene: TRBV4-3; J gene: TRBJ2-1; clone size: .; D gene: .
CDR3 DNA: TGTGCCAGCAGCCCGACTAGCGGGACCCAGGGTGAGCAGTTCTTC; CDR3 protein: CASSPTSGTQGEQFF; V gene: TRBV5-4; J gene: TRBJ2-1; clone size: .; D gene: TRBD2
CDR3 DNA: TGTGCCACCCAGACTAGGATCCGTGATACGCAGTATTTT; CDR3 protein: CATQTRIRDTQYF; V gene: TRBV28; J gene: TRBJ2-3; clone size: .; D gene: .
CDR3 DNA: TGCGCCAGCAGCCAAGATAGGACTAGCTTCCAAAATGAGCAGTTCTTC; CDR3 protein: CASSQDRTSFQNEQFF; V gene: TRBV4-3; J gene: TRBJ2-1; clone size: .; D gene: TRBD2
CDR3 DNA: TGTGCCTGGAGTGGCACCACAGGGATCAGCTCCTACGAGCAGTACTTC; CDR3 protein: CAWSGTTGISSYEQYF; V gene: TRBV30; J gene: TRBJ2-7; clone size: .; D gene: .
CDR3 DNA: TGTGCCAGCAGCCCCCGTGAGGTGGGGCCCCCCCGATACTTCTATGGCTACACCTTC; CDR3 protein: CASSPREVGPPRYFYGYTF; V gene: TRBV7-3; J gene: TRBJ1-2; clone size: .; D gene: .
CDR3 DNA: TGTGCCAGCAGTCTATCTGGGGCCAACGGCCTGACTTTC; CDR3 protein: CASSLSGANGLTF; V gene: TRBV27; J gene: TRBJ2-6; clone size: .; D gene: .
CDR3 DNA: TGTGCCAGCAGCTCTAGCGGGAGGGCCAACGGGGAGCTGTTTTTT; CDR3 protein: CASSSSGRANGELFF; V gene: TRBV7-9; J gene: TRBJ2-2; clone size: .; D gene: TRBD2
CDR3 DNA: TGTGCCAGCAGCTTGATAAGCACAGATACGCAGTATTTT; CDR3 protein: CASSLISTDTQYF; V gene: TRBV5-5; J gene: TRBJ2-3; clone size: .; D gene: .
CDR3 DNA: TGTGCCAGCAGGGCCGGGGGGACTAGGGTCTACAATGAGCAGTTCTTC; CDR3 protein: CASRAGGTRVYNEQFF; V gene: TRBV2; J gene: TRBJ2-1; clone size: .; D gene: TRBD2
CDR3 DNA: TGTGCCTGGAGTGTGGGCAGGGGGCTAATTTGGAGCAATCAGCCCCAGCATTTT; CDR3 protein: CAWSVGRGLIWSNQPQHF; V gene: TRBV30; J gene: TRBJ1-5; clone size: .; D gene: TRBD1
CDR3 DNA: TGTGCCAGCAGGGGACTAGCGGGAGGGTTGACCAAAAACATTCAGTACTTC; CDR3 protein: CASRGLAGGLTKNIQYF; V gene: TRBV2; J gene: TRBJ2-4; clone size: .; D gene: TRBD2
CDR3 DNA: TGTGCCAGCAGCTCCGACAGAAATCAGCCCCAGCATTTT; CDR3 protein: CASSSDRNQPQHF; V gene: TRBV7-3; J gene: TRBJ1-5; clone size: few; D gene: .
CDR3 DNA: TGTGCCAGCAGCGTAGCGGGACTAGCGGCCACAGATACGCAGTATTTT; CDR3 protein: CASSVAGLAATDTQYF; V gene: TRBV9; J gene: TRBJ2-3; clone size: .; D gene: TRBD2
CDR3 DNA: TGTGCCAGCTCACCTACTAGTAACACAGATACGCAGTATTTT; CDR3 protein: CASSPTSNTDTQYF; V gene: TRBV18; J gene: TRBJ2-3; clone size: .; D gene: .
CDR3 DNA: TGTGCCAGCAGCCGAGGGACAGTGGGTCGTGAGCAGTACTTC; CDR3 protein: CASSRGTVGREQYF; V gene: TRBV7-9; J gene: TRBJ2-5; clone size: .; D gene: TRBD1
CDR3 DNA: TGTGCCAGCAGCTCCAGGAGGGGAGATGGCTACACCTTC; CDR3 protein: CASSSRRGDGYTF; V gene: TRBV11-1; J gene: TRBJ1-2; clone size: .; D gene: .
CDR3 DNA: TGTGCCAGCAGTTTACGCCCGACGGGGATGGATCAGCCCCAGCATTTT; CDR3 protein: CASSLRPTGMDQPQHF; V gene: TRBV28; J gene: TRBJ1-5; clone size: .; D gene: .
CDR3 DNA: TGCGCCAGCAGGCGGACAGGGGACGAGCAGTACTTC; CDR3 protein: CASRRTGDEQYF; V gene: TRBV5-1; J gene: TRBJ2-7; clone size: few; D gene: TRBD1
CDR3 DNA: TGTGCCAGCAGTTACGGCGGGGGGAGGAACAATGAGCAGTTCTTC; CDR3 protein: CASSYGGGRNNEQFF; V gene: TRBV6-6; J gene: TRBJ2-1; clone size: .; D gene: TRBD2
CDR3 DNA: TGTGCCAGCAGTTTATCGGCAGGCTGGGTGAACACTGAAGCTTTCTTT; CDR3 protein: CASSLSAGWVNTEAFF; V gene: TRBV28; J gene: TRBJ1-1; clone size: .; D gene: .
CDR3 DNA: TGTGCCAGCAGCGACCGACAGAGTTCCTCCTACGAGCAGTACTTC; CDR3 protein: CASSDRQSSSYEQYF; V gene: TRBV7-9; J gene: TRBJ2-7; clone size: .; D gene: .